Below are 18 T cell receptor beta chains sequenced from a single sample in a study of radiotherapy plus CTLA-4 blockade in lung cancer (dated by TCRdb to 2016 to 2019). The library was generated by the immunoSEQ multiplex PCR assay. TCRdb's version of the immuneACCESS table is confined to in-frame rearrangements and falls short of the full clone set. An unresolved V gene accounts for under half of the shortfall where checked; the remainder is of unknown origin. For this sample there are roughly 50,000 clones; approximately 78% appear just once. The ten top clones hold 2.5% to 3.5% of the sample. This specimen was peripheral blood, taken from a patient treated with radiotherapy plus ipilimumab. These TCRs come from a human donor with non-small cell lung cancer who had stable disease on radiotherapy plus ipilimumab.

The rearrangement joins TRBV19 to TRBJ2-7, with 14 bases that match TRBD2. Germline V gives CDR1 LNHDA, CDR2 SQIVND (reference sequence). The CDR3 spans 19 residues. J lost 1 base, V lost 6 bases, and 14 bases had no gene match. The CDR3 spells CASSGPPGLAGVGSYEQYF. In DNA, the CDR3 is TGTGCCAGTAGCGGCCCCCCGGGACTAGCGGGAGTTGGTTCCTACGAGCAGTACTTC.

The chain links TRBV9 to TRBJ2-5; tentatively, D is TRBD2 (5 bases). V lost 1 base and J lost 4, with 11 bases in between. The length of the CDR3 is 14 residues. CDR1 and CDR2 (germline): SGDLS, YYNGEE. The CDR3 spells CASSVSGGRETQYF. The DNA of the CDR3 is TGTGCCAGCAGCGTATCAGGAGGTAGAGAGACCCAGTACTTC.

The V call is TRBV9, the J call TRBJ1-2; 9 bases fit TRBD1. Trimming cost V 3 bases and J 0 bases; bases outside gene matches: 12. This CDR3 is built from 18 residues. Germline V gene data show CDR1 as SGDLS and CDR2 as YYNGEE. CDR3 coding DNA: TGTGCCAGCAGCGACCAGGTCGGGGACAGGGTTCCTAACTATGGCTACACCTTC. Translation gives CASSDQVGDRVPNYGYTF.

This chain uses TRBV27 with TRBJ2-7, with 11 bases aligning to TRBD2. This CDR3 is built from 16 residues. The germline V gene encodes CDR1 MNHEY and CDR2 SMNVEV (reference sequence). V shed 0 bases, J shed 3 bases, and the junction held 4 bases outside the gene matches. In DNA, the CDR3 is TGTGCCAGCAGTTTATCGGTAGCGGGAGGGTACTACGAGCAGTACTTC. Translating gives CASSLSVAGGYYEQYF.

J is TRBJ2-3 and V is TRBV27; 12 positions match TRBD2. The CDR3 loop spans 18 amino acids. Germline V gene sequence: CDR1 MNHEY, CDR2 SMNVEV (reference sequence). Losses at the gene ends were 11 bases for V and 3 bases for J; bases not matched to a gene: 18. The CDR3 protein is CARQLTRTSGTITDTQYF. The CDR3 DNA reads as TGTGCCCGCCAACTGACCCGGACTAGCGGGACTATAACAGATACGCAGTATTTT.

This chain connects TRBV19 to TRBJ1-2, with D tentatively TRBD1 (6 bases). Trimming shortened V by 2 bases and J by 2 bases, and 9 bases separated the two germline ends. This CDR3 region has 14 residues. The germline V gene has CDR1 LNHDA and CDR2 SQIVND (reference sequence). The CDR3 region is CASSISRGNYGYTF. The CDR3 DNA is TGTGCCAGTAGTATAAGCAGGGGAAACTATGGCTACACCTTC.

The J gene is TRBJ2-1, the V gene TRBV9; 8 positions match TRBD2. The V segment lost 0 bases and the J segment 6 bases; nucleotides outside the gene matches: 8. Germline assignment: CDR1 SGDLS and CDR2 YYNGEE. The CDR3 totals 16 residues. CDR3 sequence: CASSVAPLAGPNEQFF. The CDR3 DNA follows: TGTGCCAGCAGCGTAGCTCCCCTAGCGGGTCCCAATGAGCAGTTCTTC. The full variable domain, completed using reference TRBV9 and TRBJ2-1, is DSGVTQTPKHLITATGQRVTLRCSPRSGDLSVYWYQQSLDQGLQFLIQYYNGEERAKGNILERFSAQQFPDLHSELNLSSLELGDSALYFCASSVAPLAGPNEQFFGPGTRLTVL.

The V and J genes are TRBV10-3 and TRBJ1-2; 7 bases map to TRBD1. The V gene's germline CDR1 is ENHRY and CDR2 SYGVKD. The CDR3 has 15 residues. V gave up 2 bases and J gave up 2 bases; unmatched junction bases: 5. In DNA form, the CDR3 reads TGTGCCATCAGTGAGAATCAGGGGGAAAACTATGGCTACACCTTC. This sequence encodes CAISENQGENYGYTF.

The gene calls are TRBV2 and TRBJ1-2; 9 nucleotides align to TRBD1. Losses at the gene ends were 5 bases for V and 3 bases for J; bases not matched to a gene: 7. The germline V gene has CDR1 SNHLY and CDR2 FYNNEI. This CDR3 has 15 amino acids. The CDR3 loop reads CASSIWDRDHYGYTF. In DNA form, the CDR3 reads TGTGCCAGCAGTATATGGGACAGGGATCACTATGGCTACACCTTC.

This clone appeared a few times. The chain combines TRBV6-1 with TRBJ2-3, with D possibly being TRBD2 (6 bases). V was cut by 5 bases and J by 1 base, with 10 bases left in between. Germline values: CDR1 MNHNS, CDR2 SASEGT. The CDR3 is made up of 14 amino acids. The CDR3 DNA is TGTGCCAGCAGTTCGACTAGAGGCACAGATACGCAGTATTTT. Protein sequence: CASSSTRGTDTQYF.

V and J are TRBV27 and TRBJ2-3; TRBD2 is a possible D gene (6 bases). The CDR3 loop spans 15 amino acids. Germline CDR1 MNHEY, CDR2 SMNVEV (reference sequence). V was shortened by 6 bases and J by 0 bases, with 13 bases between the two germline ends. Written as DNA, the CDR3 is TGTGCCAGCAGCCCGGTAGCGGCTAGCACAGATACGCAGTATTTT. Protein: CASSPVAASTDTQYF.

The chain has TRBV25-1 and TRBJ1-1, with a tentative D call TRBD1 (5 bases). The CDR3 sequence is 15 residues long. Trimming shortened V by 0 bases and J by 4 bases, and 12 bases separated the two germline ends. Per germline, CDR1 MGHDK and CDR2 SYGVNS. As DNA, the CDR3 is TGTGCCAGCAGTGAATACGGGGGAGTTGGCACTGAAGCTTTCTTT. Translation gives CASSEYGGVGTEAFF.

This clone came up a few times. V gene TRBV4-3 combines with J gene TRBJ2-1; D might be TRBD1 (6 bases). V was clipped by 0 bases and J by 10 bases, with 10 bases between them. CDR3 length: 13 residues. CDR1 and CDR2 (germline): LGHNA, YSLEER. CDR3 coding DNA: TGCGCCAGCAGCCAAGATACCCAGGGGGAGCAGTTCTTC. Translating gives CASSQDTQGEQFF.

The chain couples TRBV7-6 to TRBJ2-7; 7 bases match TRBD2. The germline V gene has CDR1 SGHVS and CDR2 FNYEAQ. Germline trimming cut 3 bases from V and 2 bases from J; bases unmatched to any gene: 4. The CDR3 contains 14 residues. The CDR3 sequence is CASSLPGLPYEQYF. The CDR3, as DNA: TGTGCCAGCAGCTTGCCGGGACTACCCTACGAGCAGTACTTC.

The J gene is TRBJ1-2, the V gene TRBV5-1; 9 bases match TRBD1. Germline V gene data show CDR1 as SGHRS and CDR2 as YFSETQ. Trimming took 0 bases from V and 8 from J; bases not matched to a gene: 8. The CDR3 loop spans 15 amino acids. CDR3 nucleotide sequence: TGCGCCAGCAGCTTGGCTCCGGACAGGGGTAGGGGCTACACCTTC. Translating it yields CASSLAPDRGRGYTF.

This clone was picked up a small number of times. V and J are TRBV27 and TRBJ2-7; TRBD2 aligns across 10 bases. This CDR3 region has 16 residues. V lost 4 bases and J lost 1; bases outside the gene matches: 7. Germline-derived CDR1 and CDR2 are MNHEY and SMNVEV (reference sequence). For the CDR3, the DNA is TGTGCCAGCAGTTCCATAGCGGGAGGAGGGTCCTACGAGCAGTACTTC. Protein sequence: CASSSIAGGGSYEQYF.

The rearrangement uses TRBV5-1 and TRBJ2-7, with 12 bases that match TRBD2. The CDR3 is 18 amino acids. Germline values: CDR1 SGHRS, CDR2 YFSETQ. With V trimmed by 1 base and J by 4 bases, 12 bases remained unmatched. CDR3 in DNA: TGCGCCAGCAGCTTGTCGCTAGCGGGAGGGCCGACTCAGTACGAGCAGTACTTC. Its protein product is CASSLSLAGGPTQYEQYF.

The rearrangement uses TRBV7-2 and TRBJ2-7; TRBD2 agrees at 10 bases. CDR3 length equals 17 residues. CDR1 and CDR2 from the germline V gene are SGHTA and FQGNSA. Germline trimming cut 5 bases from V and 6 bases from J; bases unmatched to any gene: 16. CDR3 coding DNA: TGTGCCAGCAGCCCGACGGCGGGAGCGGGAGGGGTGGGCGAGCAGTACTTC. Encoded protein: CASSPTAGAGGVGEQYF.